Below, 26 T cell receptor beta chains from the same sample are listed, as sequenced in a study of blood T cell repertoires in COVID-19. Method: immunoSEQ multiplex PCR; TCRdb's copy keeps in-frame clones and lacks some. The sample consists of more than 250,000 clones, 83% of them appearing once. The material sequenced was peripheral blood. These receptors all come from a woman aged 45 to 65 with acute or convalescent COVID-19.

The V gene is TRBV7-6, the J gene TRBJ2-7; TRBD2 matches at 11 bases. The CDR3 loop spans 18 amino acids. V shed 5 bases and J 7 bases; nucleotides not matched to a gene: 19. Germline V gene lookup returns CDR1 SGHVS and CDR2 FNYEAQ. CDR3 bases: TGTGCCAGCAGCCCCCCCCGAGAGAGTAGCGGGAGGGCCTGGGAGCAGTACTTC. Residues: CASSPPRESSGRAWEQYF.

As regards this clone: The sample contains more than one DNA sequence encoding this CDR3. The rearrangement uses TRBV6-6 and TRBJ2-7; TRBD1 agrees at 8 bases. Germline V gene lookup returns CDR1 MNHNY and CDR2 SVGAGI (reference sequence). This CDR3 region has 15 residues. Trimming removed 6 bases from V and 4 bases from J; junction bases left unmatched: 11. Here the CDR3 reads CASSPRQGAAYEQYF. CDR3 sequence (DNA): TGTGCCAGCAGCCCACGGCAGGGGGCAGCTTACGAGCAGTACTTC.

This clone was detected a few times. V gene TRBV5-4 combines with J gene TRBJ1-5; 9 bases line up with TRBD1. Germline V gene lookup returns CDR1 SGHNT and CDR2 YYREEE (reference sequence). The V and J ends lost 0 bases and 5 bases, in that order; junction bases with no gene match: 3. The CDR3 totals 15 residues. CDR3 protein: CASSLGGQGDQPQHF. The CDR3 DNA is TGTGCCAGCAGCTTGGGGGGACAGGGCGATCAGCCCCAGCATTTT.

The chain recombines TRBV6-5 with TRBJ2-5; D not certain. Trimming cost V 4 bases and J 3 bases, with 3 bases left between them. The germline CDR1 and CDR2 sequences are MNHEY and SVGAGI. This CDR3 has 11 residues. The CDR3: CASSSEETQYF. CDR3 coding DNA: TGTGCCAGCAGTTCAGAAGAGACCCAGTACTTC.

Concerning this clone itself: This same CDR3 is encoded by further DNA sequences in the sample. The rearrangement links TRBV5-1 to TRBJ2-7, with TRBD1 identical over 9 bases. Per the germline V gene, CDR1 is SGHRS and CDR2 is YFSETQ. The CDR3 length is 14 residues. The trim removed 3 bases at V and 1 base at J, leaving 2 bases unmatched. DNA for the CDR3: TGCGCCAGCAGCTCACAGGGGGCTTCCTACGAGCAGTACTTC. Its protein is CASSSQGASYEQYF.

The rearrangement uses TRBV7-7 and TRBJ2-2; TRBD1 agrees at 7 bases. Germline CDR1 and CDR2: SSHAT and FNYEAQ (reference sequence). Unmatched junction bases numbered 5, after V lost 4 bases and J lost 0 bases. This CDR3 spans 16 amino acids. CDR3 sequence reads: CASSSTTGANTGELFF. In DNA, the CDR3 is TGTGCCAGCAGCTCAACCACAGGGGCGAACACCGGGGAGCTGTTTTTT.

The chain recombines TRBV6-6 with TRBJ1-3; possible D gene TRBD1, 6 bases. The CDR3 contains 19 residues. V lost 5 bases, J lost 0 bases, and 23 bases lay in between. In germline, CDR1 is MNHNY, CDR2 SVGAGI (reference sequence). The CDR3 loop reads CASSPDPTYRAGSGNTIYF. CDR3 in DNA: TGTGCCAGCAGTCCCGATCCTACCTACAGGGCCGGCTCTGGAAACACCATATATTTT.

This chain links TRBV18 with TRBJ2-1; 10 bases fit TRBD2. With V trimmed by 3 bases and J by 5 bases, 7 bases remained unmatched. Germline V gene lookup returns CDR1 KGHSH and CDR2 LQKENI. The CDR3 is 16 residues long. In DNA, the CDR3 is TGTGCCAGCTCACCCGCCAGCGGGAGGGGGGACAATGAGCAGTTCTTC. Its translation is CASSPASGRGDNEQFF.

This clone was recorded a few times. The chain is built from TRBV11-3 and TRBJ2-1, with TRBD2 identical over 10 bases. CDR3 length: 16 amino acids. V was clipped by 5 bases and J by 2 bases; unmatched bases: 6. CDR1 SGHNT and CDR2 YENEEA come from the germline V gene. CDR3 sequence: CASSPVAGGPYNEQFF. CDR3 nucleotide sequence: TGTGCCAGCAGCCCCGTAGCGGGGGGCCCCTACAATGAGCAGTTCTTC.

The chain employs TRBV27 and TRBJ2-2; D is unclear. Trimming took off 5 bases at V and 4 bases at J, with 8 bases between the two ends. CDR3 size: 13 residues. Germline CDR1 and CDR2: MNHEY and SMNVEV (reference sequence). CDR3 in amino acids: CASSPPSTGELFF. The DNA for the CDR3 is TGTGCCAGCAGTCCCCCGAGCACCGGGGAGCTGTTTTTT.

This rearrangement joins TRBV19 to TRBJ2-2; a possible D gene is TRBD1 (9 bases). Germline CDR1 and CDR2: LNHDA and SQIVND (reference sequence). V was trimmed by 5 bases and J by 5 bases, leaving 18 bases between them. The CDR3 contains 16 residues. The CDR3 sequence is CASSSGRDRETGELFF. The CDR3, as DNA: TGTGCCAGTAGTTCCGGGAGGGACAGGGAAACCGGGGAGCTGTTTTTT.

The V gene is TRBV27, the J gene TRBJ2-3; weak D call: TRBD1 (6 bases). Between the trimmed V and J ends, which lost 6 bases and 3 bases, there was a span of 16 bases. The CDR3 covers 15 residues. CDR1 is MNHEY, CDR2 SMNVEV, per germline (reference sequence). The CDR3 loop is CASRTREQGTDTQYF. CDR3 coding DNA: TGTGCCAGCAGAACAAGGGAACAGGGAACAGATACGCAGTATTTT.

The chain carries TRBV27 and TRBJ1-5; maybe TRBD1 (6 bases). Trimming shortened V by 7 bases and J by 4 bases, and 14 bases separated the two germline ends. Per germline, CDR1 MNHEY and CDR2 SMNVEV (reference sequence). The CDR3 totals 14 residues. The CDR3 sequence is CASKGPDRNQPQHF. CDR3 bases: TGTGCCAGCAAAGGACCCGACAGGAATCAGCCCCAGCATTTT.

This chain joins TRBV11-2 and TRBJ1-6; 7 bases agree with TRBD1. Per germline, CDR1 SGHAT and CDR2 FQNNGV. CDR3 length equals 16 residues. The V and J ends lost 3 bases and 9 bases, in that order; junction bases with no gene match: 11. Written as DNA, the CDR3 is TGTGCCAGCAGCTTCGGGACAGCGTTCGGTCGTTCACCCCTCCACTTT. This translates into CASSFGTAFGRSPLHF.

V and J are TRBV7-2 and TRBJ2-1; 13 nucleotides match TRBD2. Losses at the gene ends were 5 bases for V and 9 bases for J; bases not matched to a gene: 7. The CDR3 loop spans 15 amino acids. The V gene's germline CDR1 is SGHTA and CDR2 FQGNSA. DNA of the CDR3: TGTGCCAGCAGCACGGGACTAGCGGGGTCCGTTGAGCAGTTCTTC. Protein sequence: CASSTGLAGSVEQFF.

This clone was counted between two and nine times. V is TRBV5-6 and J is TRBJ1-2; D gene unclear. Trimming stripped 2 bases from V and 0 bases from J, with 5 bases between. This CDR3 is 13 amino acids long. CDR1 is SGHDT and CDR2 is YYEEEE in the germline V gene. CDR3 in amino acids: CASSFTANYGYTF. DNA for the CDR3: TGTGCCAGCAGCTTTACAGCTAACTATGGCTACACCTTC.

This chain uses TRBV30 with TRBJ2-1; no reliable D call. The CDR3 spans 14 residues. The germline V gene has CDR1 GTSNPN and CDR2 SVGIG (reference sequence). The V gene lost 3 bases and the J gene lost 3 bases, with 12 bases spanning the gap. The DNA of the CDR3 is TGTGCCTGGAGGGGCGACGCGAGCTACAATGAGCAGTTCTTC. As protein: CAWRGDASYNEQFF.

The gene calls are TRBV10-2 and TRBJ2-3, with 9 positions matching TRBD2. The CDR3 has 19 residues. V trimming: 3 bases; J trimming: 3 bases; junction bases outside the gene matches: 16. Germline V CDR1 and CDR2: WSHSY, SAAADI. CDR3 sequence: CASSDLYAGGPFGTDTQYF. Written as DNA, the CDR3 is TGCGCCAGCAGTGATCTGTATGCGGGGGGGCCTTTTGGGACAGATACGCAGTATTTT.

This chain links TRBV7-2 with TRBJ2-5; TRBD1 is a possible D gene (6 bases). V was clipped by 2 bases and J by 3 bases, with 7 bases between them. Germline-derived CDR1 and CDR2 are SGHTA and FQGNSA. The CDR3 covers 13 residues. As DNA, the CDR3 is TGTGCCAGCAGCTTAAACAGGGAAGAGACCCAGTACTTC. Protein sequence: CASSLNREETQYF.

This sequence joins TRBV5-6 and TRBJ1-2; no definite D call. The germline V and J ends were trimmed by 1 base and 8 bases, with 15 bases remaining between them. Germline CDR1 reads SGHDT; CDR2 reads YYEEEE. The CDR3 contains 14 residues. CDR3 nucleotides: TGTGCCAGCAGCTTGTCCCGTTACGGGAGCGGCTACACCTTC. It translates to CASSLSRYGSGYTF.

The rearrangement joins TRBV19 to TRBJ1-1; a weak D match, TRBD1 (5 bases). CDR1 is LNHDA, CDR2 SQIVND, per germline (reference sequence). The CDR3 consists of 13 residues. V was pared by 3 bases and J by 8 bases, with 13 bases between. The CDR3 DNA sequence: TGTGCCAGTAGTATTTCGGGGGGAGGAGAAGCTTTCTTT. This gives the protein CASSISGGGEAFF.

This rearrangement joins TRBV4-1 to TRBJ1-1; the D is unclear. V gave up 1 base and J gave up 5 bases, with 14 bases separating them. Germline V gene sequence: CDR1 MGHRA, CDR2 YSYEKL. The CDR3 totals 15 residues. DNA of the CDR3: TGCGCCAGCAGCCAAGCAATTGGGCTTACGACTGAAGCTTTCTTT. This encodes CASSQAIGLTTEAFF.

This clone was seen a handful of times. For the CDR3, the DNA is TGTGCCAGCAGTGGGAGGTTGGGGAGCAATCAGCCCCAGCATTTT. Its protein is CASSGRLGSNQPQHF. The rearrangement links TRBV2 to TRBJ1-5; D is unclear. Trimming removed 4 bases from V and 1 base from J, with 11 bases in between. This CDR3 is built from 15 residues. CDR1 and CDR2 from the germline V gene are SNHLY and FYNNEI.

This clone was recorded once. This chain joins TRBV7-2 and TRBJ2-1; TRBD1 agrees at 8 bases. J was trimmed by 6 bases and V by 3 bases; bases with no gene match: 7. The germline CDR1 and CDR2 sequences are SGHTA and FQGNSA. The CDR3 has 15 residues. The CDR3 protein is CASSLFQGAFNEQFF. The DNA of the CDR3 is TGTGCCAGCAGCTTGTTTCAGGGGGCGTTCAATGAGCAGTTCTTC.

The CDR3 DNA follows: TGTGCCAGCTCCCAAGGCAGGGCCAATTCACCCCTCCACTTT. Translated, it gives CASSQGRANSPLHF. The V and J genes are TRBV18 and TRBJ1-6; a possible D gene is TRBD1 (5 bases). V was pared by 6 bases and J by 7 bases, with 13 bases between. Germline loops: CDR1 KGHSH, CDR2 LQKENI. CDR3 length: 14 residues.

The V and J genes are TRBV2 and TRBJ2-7, with no clear D. This CDR3 spans 18 amino acids. The V end was cut by 6 bases, the J end by 3 bases, with 27 bases between. The V gene's germline CDR1 is SNHLY and CDR2 FYNNEI. The CDR3 bases are TGTGCCAGCAGCGAATTTGGGCAGCATGAAACTTCCGACTACGAGCAGTACTTC. Protein sequence: CASSEFGQHETSDYEQYF.